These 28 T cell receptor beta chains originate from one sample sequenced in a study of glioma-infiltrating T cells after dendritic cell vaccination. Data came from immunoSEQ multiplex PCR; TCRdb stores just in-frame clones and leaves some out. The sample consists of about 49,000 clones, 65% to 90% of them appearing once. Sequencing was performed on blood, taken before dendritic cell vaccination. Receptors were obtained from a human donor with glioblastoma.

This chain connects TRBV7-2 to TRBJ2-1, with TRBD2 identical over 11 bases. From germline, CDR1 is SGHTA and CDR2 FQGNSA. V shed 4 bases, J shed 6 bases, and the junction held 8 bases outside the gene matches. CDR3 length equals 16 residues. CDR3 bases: TGTGCCAGCAGCTCGTGGGGACTAGCGGTGGGCAATGAGCAGTTCTTC. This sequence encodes CASSSWGLAVGNEQFF.

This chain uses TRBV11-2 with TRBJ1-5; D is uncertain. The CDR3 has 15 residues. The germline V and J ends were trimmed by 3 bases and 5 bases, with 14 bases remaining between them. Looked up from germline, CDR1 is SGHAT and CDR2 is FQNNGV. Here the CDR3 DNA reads TGTGCCAGCAGCTTCAGTGTGGGAGAGGATCAGCCCCAGCATTTT. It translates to CASSFSVGEDQPQHF.

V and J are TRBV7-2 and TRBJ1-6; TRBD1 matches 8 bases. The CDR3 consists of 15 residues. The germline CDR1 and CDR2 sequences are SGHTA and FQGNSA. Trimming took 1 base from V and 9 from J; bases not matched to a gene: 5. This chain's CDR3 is CASSLDRDRRSPLHF. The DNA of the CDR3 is TGTGCCAGCAGCTTAGACCGGGACAGGCGTTCACCCCTCCACTTT.

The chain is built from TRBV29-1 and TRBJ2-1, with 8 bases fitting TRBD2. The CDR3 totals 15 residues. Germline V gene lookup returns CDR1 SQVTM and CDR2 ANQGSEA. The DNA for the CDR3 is TGCGGCTCCGGGGGGGCGGGGGGCTCCTACAATGAGCAGTTCTTC. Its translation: CGSGGAGGSYNEQFF.

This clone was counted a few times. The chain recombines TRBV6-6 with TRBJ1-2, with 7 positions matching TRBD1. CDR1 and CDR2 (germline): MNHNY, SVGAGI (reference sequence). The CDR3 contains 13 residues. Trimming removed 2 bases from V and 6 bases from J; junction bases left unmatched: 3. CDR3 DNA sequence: TGTGCCAGCAGTTACGGGCAGGGGGATGGCTACACCTTC. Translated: CASSYGQGDGYTF.

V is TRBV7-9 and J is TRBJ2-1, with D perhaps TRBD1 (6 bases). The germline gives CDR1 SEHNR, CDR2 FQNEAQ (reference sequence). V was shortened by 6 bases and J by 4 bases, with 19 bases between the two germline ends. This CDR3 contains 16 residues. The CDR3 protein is CASSSRRGGSYNEQFF. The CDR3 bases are TGTGCCAGCAGTTCCCGGAGAGGGGGATCATACAATGAGCAGTTCTTC.

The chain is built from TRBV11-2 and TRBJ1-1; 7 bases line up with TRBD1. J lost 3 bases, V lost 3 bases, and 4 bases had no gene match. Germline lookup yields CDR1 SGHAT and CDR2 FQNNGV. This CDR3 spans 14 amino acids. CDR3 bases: TGTGCCAGCAGCTTTAACAGGGGATACACTGAAGCTTTCTTT. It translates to CASSFNRGYTEAFF.

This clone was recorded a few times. DNA of the CDR3: TGTGCCAGCAGCTTAAGCGGGGCCCCGGGGGTTGAGCAGTTCTTC. Its translation is CASSLSGAPGVEQFF. V usage is TRBV5-4 and J usage is TRBJ2-1, with 7 bases lining up with TRBD2. The CDR3 sequence is 15 residues long. Germline values: CDR1 SGHNT, CDR2 YYREEE (reference sequence). Unmatched junction bases numbered 11, after V lost 2 bases and J lost 9 bases. Full variable domain (remainder filled in from reference TRBV5-4 and TRBJ2-1): ETGVTQSPTHLIKTRGQQVTLRCSSQSGHNTVSWYQQALGQGPQFIFQYYREEENGRGNFPPRFSGLQFPNYSSELNVNALELDDSALYLCASSLSGAPGVEQFFGPGTRLTVL.

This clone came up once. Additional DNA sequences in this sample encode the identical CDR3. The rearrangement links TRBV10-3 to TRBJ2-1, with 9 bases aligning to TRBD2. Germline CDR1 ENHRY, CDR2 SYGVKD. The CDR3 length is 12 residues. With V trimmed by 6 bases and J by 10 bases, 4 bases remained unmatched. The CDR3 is CAISETSGEQFF. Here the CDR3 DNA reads TGTGCCATCAGCGAGACTAGCGGCGAGCAGTTCTTC.

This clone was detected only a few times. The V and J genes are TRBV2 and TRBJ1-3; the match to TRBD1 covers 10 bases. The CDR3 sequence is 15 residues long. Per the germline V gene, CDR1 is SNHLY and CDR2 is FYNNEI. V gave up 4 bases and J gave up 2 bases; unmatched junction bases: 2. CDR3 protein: CASSAGTGAGNTIYF. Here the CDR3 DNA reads TGTGCCAGCAGTGCCGGGACAGGGGCTGGAAACACCATATATTTT.

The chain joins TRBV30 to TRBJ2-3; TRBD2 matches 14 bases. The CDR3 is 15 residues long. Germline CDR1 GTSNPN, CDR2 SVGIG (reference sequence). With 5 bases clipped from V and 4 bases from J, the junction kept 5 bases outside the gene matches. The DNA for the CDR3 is TGTGCCTGGCTGGGACTAGCGGGAGCATCAGATACGCAGTATTTT. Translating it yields CAWLGLAGASDTQYF.

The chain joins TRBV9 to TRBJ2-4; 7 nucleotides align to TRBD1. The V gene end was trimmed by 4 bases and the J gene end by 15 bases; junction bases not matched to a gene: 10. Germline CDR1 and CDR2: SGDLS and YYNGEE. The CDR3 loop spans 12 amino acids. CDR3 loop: CASSRMTGKMYF. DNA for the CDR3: TGTGCCAGCAGCCGAATGACAGGGAAGATGTACTTC. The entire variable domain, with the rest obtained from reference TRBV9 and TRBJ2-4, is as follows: DSGVTQTPKHLITATGQRVTLRCSPRSGDLSVYWYQQSLDQGLQFLIQYYNGEERAKGNILERFSAQQFPDLHSELNLSSLELGDSALYFCASSRMTGKMYFGAGTRLSVL.

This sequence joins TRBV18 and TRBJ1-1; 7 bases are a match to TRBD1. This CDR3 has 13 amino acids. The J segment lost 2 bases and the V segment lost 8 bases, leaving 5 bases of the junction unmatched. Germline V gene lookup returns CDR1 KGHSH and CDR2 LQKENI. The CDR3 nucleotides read TGTGCCAGCGCGCAGGGGGTAAACACTGAAGCTTTCTTT. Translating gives CASAQGVNTEAFF.

CDR3: CASSVGPRGRVNEQFF. In nucleotides, the CDR3 is TGTGCCAGCAGCGTAGGTCCCAGGGGGCGCGTGAATGAGCAGTTCTTC. The chain links TRBV9 to TRBJ2-1, with 8 bases identical to TRBD1. J was trimmed by 7 bases and V by 0 bases; bases with no gene match: 9. This CDR3 comprises 16 residues. CDR1 is SGDLS, CDR2 YYNGEE, per germline.

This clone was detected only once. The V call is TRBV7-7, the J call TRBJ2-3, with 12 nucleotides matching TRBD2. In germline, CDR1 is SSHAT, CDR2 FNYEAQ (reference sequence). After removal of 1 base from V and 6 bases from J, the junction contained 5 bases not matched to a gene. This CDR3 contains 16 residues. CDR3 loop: CASSLGLAGGPDTQYF. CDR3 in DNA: TGTGCCAGCAGCTTAGGGCTAGCGGGGGGGCCTGATACGCAGTATTTT.

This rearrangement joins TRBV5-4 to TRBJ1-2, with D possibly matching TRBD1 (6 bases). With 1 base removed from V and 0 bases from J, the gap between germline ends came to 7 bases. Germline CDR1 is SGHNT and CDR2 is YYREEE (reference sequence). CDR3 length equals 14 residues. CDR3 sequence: CASSLTGTNYGYTF. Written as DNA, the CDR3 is TGTGCCAGCAGCTTGACAGGGACTAACTATGGCTACACCTTC.

CDR3 sequence (DNA): TGTGCCACCGGGACTAGCGGGACACAACAGTACTTC. Translating gives CATGTSGTQQYF. The chain couples TRBV15 to TRBJ2-4, with 13 bases that match TRBD2. CDR1 and CDR2 (germline): LNHNV, YYDKDF (reference sequence). The CDR3 consists of 12 residues. The V segment lost 8 bases and the J segment 13 bases; nucleotides outside the gene matches: 5.

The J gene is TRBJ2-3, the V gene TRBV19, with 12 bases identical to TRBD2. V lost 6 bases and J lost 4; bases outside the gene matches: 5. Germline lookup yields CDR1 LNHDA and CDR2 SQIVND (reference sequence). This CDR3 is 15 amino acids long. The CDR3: CASRKLAGGPDTQYF. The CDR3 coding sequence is TGTGCCAGTAGGAAACTAGCGGGAGGACCAGATACGCAGTATTTT.

The CDR3 sequence is CASSENRLAGELFF. CDR3 coding DNA: TGCGCCAGCAGTGAAAATCGACTAGCCGGGGAGCTGTTTTTT. The rearrangement links TRBV10-1 to TRBJ2-2; D might be TRBD2 (6 bases). This CDR3 is 14 amino acids long. CDR1 is WNHNN and CDR2 is SYGVQD in the germline V gene (reference sequence). Trimming removed 3 bases at V and 6 bases at J, with 11 bases between.

The CDR3 sequence: CASSETGGPYNEQFF. In DNA, the CDR3 is TGTGCCAGCAGCGAAACAGGGGGCCCGTACAATGAGCAGTTCTTC. This chain links TRBV2 with TRBJ2-1, with TRBD1 matching 9 bases. With V trimmed by 6 bases and J by 4 bases, 7 bases remained unmatched. The CDR3 has 15 amino acids. CDR1 is SNHLY and CDR2 is FYNNEI in the germline V gene.

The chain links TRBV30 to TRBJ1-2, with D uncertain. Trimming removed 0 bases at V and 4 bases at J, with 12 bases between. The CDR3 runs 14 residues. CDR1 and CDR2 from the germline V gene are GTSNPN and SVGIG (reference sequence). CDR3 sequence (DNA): TGTGCCTGGAGTGTACCGGGAGGCCGCTATGGCTACACCTTC. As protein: CAWSVPGGRYGYTF.

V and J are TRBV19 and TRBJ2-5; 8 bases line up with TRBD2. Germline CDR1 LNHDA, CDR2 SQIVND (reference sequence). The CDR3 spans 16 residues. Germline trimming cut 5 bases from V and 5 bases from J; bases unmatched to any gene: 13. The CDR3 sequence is CASSSRSRGEGETQYF. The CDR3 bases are TGTGCCAGTAGTTCCCGCTCGCGGGGGGAAGGGGAGACCCAGTACTTC.

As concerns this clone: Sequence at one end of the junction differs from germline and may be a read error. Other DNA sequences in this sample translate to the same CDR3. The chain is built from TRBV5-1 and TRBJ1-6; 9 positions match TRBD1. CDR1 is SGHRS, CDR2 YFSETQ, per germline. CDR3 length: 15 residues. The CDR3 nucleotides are TGCGCCAGCAGCTTGGATCGGGACAGGGATTCCCCCCTCCACTTT. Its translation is CASSLDRDRDSPLHF. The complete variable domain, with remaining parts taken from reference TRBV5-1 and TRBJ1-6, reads KAGVTQTPRYLIKTRGQQVTLSCSPISGHRSVSWYQQTPGQGLQFLFEYFSETQRNKGNFPGRFSGRQFSNSRSEMNVSTLELGDSALYLCASSLDRDRDSPLHFGNGTRLTVT.

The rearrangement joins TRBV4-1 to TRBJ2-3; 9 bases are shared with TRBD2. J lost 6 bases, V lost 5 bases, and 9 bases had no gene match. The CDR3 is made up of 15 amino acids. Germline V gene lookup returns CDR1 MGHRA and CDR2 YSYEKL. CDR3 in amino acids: CASSLGGLAGDTQYF. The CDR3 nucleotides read TGCGCCAGCAGCTTAGGGGGACTAGCTGGGGATACGCAGTATTTT.

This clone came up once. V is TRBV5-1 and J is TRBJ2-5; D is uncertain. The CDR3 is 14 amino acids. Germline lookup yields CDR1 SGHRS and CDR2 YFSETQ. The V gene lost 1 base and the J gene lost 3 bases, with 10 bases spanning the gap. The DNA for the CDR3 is TGCGCCAGCAGCTTGTCAACAGTTAAAGAGACCCAGTACTTC. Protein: CASSLSTVKETQYF.

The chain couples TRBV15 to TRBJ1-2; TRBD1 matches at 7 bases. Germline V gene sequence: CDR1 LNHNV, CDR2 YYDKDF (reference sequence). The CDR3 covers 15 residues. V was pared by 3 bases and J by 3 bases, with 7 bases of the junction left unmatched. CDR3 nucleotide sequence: TGTGCCACCAGCAGGAACCTAGGGGGCCACTATGGCTACACCTTC. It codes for CATSRNLGGHYGYTF.

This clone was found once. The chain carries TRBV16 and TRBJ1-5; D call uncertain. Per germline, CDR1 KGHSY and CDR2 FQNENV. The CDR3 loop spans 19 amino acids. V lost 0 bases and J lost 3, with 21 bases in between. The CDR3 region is CASSQSPGIAGKVNQPQHF. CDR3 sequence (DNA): TGTGCCAGCAGCCAATCACCGGGCATAGCGGGGAAAGTCAATCAGCCCCAGCATTTT.

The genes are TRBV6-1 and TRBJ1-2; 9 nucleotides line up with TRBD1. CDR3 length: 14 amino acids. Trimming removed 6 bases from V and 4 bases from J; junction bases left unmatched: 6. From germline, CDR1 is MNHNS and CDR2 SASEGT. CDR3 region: CASRYGQGFYGYTF. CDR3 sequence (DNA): TGTGCCAGCAGATATGGACAGGGGTTCTATGGCTACACCTTC.